These 8 T cell receptor delta chains originate from one sample sequenced in a study of Vδ1+ human thymocytes (dated by TCRdb to 2016 to 2019). The paper's findings and limits, for the study overall: The thymic TRG and TRD repertoires appeared highly polyclonal, with Gaussian CDR3 length distributions, in contrast to the oligoclonal repertoires of peripheral blood.

Their cognate antigens are unknown. Sequencing was carried out with an Illumina MiSeq. RNA was extracted with the RNeasy mini kit and reverse transcribed using Superscript III. To generate the CDR3 amplicons, a multiplex PCR was run using pooled V-gene forward primers together with a constant-region reverse primer that carried Illumina adaptor overhangs. For TCRdb, the public reads were processed anew by CATT, and duplicate DNA sequences were folded into one row. Across this sample there are more than 45,000 delta-chain clones, with approximately 15% seen only once. Jointly, the top ten make up under 0.5% of the sample. Input material: Vdelta1+ gamma-delta thymocytes from the thymus. The intended sense of this specimen's cell subset or site label: FACS-sorted CD3+ TCRalphabeta- TCRVdelta1+ TCRVdelta2- thymocytes. Receptors were obtained from a girl under three years old who had congenital heart surgery.

The chain is built from TRDV1 and TRDJ1, with 10 bases aligning to TRDD3. The germline V gene has CDR1 TSWWSYY and CDR2 QGS. The CDR3 sequence is 19 residues long. Germline trimming cut 4 bases from V and 0 bases from J; bases unmatched to any gene: 14. The CDR3 here is CALGVTPHWGIWYTDKLIF. In DNA form, the CDR3 reads TGTGCTCTTGGGGTCACCCCCCACTGGGGGATCTGGTACACCGATAAACTCATCTTT.

The chain employs TRDV1 and TRDJ1, with D perhaps TRDD2 (5 bases). V shed 8 bases and J shed 2 bases, with 18 bases lying between them. CDR3 length equals 15 residues. Germline-derived CDR1 and CDR2 are TSWWSYY and QGS. The CDR3 bases are TGTGCTCTTTCCCTACTAACCCGTGAAACCGATAAACTCATCTTT. This gives the protein CALSLLTRETDKLIF.

This chain joins TRDV1 and TRDJ1, with 8 positions matching TRDD3. Unmatched junction bases numbered 8, after V lost 1 base and J lost 1 base. The CDR3 length is 17 residues. Germline loops: CDR1 TSWWSYY, CDR2 QGS. Here the CDR3 DNA reads TGTGCTCTTGGGGAACAGGGGATACTGAGCCTCACCGATAAACTCATCTTT. Encoded protein: CALGEQGILSLTDKLIF.

V is TRDV1 and J is TRDJ1; TRDD3 might be the D (10 bases). The CDR3 sequence is 22 residues long. Trimming pared 3 bases from V and 1 base from J, leaving 33 bases between. The germline V gene has CDR1 TSWWSYY and CDR2 QGS. The CDR3 loop reads CALGDLLPSYDGGYSTTDKLIF. In DNA form, the CDR3 reads TGTGCTCTTGGGGACCTTCTCCCTTCCTACGATGGGGGATACTCCACCACCGATAAACTCATCTTT.

A word on this clone: One junction end disagrees with the germline gene, perhaps due to a read error. V gene TRDV2 combines with J gene TRDJ1, with a weak D call TRDD3 (5 bases). CDR1 is GEAIGNYY, CDR2 EKD, per germline. The CDR3 spans 14 residues. The DNA for the CDR3 is TGTGCCTGTCGTAGTAGGTGGAGGGGGTTTAAACCCATCTTT. Its protein product is CACRSRWRGFKPIF.

This clone came up a few times. The rearrangement links TRDV1 to TRDJ1; D is uncertain. Per the germline V gene, CDR1 is TSWWSYY and CDR2 is QGS. CDR3 length: 18 amino acids. Trimming took off 3 bases at V and 0 bases at J, with 20 bases between the two ends. The CDR3 nucleotides are TGTGCTCTTGGGGACCCCTATCCTTTCGTCTCTTACACCGATAAACTCATCTTT. It encodes CALGDPYPFVSYTDKLIF.

This clone was detected only a few times. The chain recombines TRDV1 with TRDJ1, with D possibly TRDD3 on 7 matching bases. The CDR3 spans 18 residues. V lost 2 bases to trimming and J lost 10 bases, with 29 bases between them. Germline CDR1 reads TSWWSYY; CDR2 reads QGS. The CDR3 spells CALGEFAPTQGIFPPLIF. CDR3 nucleotide sequence: TGTGCTCTTGGGGAATTCGCTCCTACGCAGGGGATATTTCCTCCACTCATCTTT.

Worth noting for this clone: The junction departs from the called germline gene at one end, perhaps through a read error. The chain couples TRDV2 to TRDJ1; 10 bases line up with TRDD3. Germline V gives CDR1 GEAIGNYY, CDR2 EKD. The CDR3 runs 18 residues. The CDR3 region has the DNA TGTGCCTGTGACACCGCGGGGGATACGATACCTTACACCAATAAACTCATCTTT. This translates into CACDTAGDTIPYTNKLIF.